The sequence of this T cell receptor (beta chain) was determined in a study of a mutant IDH1 vaccine in newly diagnosed glioma. Study information: There were roughly 62% males and around 40% females among treated patients, whose mean age was approximately 40 years.

Sample time point: baseline, week 1 (first vaccination visit). The treatment: pre-vaccination baseline after standard-of-care therapy. There are 12 residues in the CDR3. The V gene's germline CDR1 is MNHNY and CDR2 SVGAGI (reference sequence). Trimming left V 2 bases short and J 9 bases short, with 8 bases between. Sequencing was performed with immunoSEQ multiplex PCR; in TCRdb, only in-frame clones are kept and a portion is missing. The data hold 95,000 to 100,000 clones, with approximately 90% observed a single time. This clonotype was obtained from a woman in her 50s with glioma. This chain links TRBV6-6 with TRBJ2-1; D is unclear. The source was PBMCs, collected from a glioma patient treated with radiotherapy, temozolomide or both. The CDR3, as DNA: TGTGCCAGCAGTTACAGGGTTCTTGAGCAGTTCTTC. It specifies CASSYRVLEQFF.